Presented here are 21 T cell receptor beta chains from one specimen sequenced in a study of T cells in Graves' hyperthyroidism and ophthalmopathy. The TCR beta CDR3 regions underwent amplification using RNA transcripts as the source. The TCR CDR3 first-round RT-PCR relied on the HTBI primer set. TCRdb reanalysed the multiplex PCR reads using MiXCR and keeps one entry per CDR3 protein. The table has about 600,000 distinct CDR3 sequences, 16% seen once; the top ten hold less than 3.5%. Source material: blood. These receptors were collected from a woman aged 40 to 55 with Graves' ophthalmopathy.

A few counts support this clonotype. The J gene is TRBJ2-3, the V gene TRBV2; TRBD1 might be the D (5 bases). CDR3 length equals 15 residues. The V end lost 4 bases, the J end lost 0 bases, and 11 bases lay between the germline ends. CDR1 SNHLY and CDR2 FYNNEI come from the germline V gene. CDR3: CASSGVAGSTDTQYF. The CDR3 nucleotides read TGTGCCAGCAGTGGGGTGGCAGGGAGCACAGATACGCAGTATTTT.

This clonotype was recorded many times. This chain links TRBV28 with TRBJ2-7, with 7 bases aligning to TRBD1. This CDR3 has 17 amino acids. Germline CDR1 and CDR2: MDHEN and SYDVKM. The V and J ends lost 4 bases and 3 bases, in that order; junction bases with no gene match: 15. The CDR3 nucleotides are TGTGCCAGCAGTTCCTCCTGGTCGGGACAGATTTTCTACGAGCAGTACTTC. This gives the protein CASSSSWSGQIFYEQYF.

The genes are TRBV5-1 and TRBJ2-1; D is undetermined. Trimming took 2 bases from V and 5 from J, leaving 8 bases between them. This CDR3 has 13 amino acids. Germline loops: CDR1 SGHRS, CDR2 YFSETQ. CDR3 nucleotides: TGCGCCAGCAGCTTCGGACGGGACAATGAGCAGTTCTTC. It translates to CASSFGRDNEQFF.

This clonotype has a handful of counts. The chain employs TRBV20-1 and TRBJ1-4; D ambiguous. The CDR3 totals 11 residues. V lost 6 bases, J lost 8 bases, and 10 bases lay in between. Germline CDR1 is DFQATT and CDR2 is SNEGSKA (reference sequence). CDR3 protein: CSAPQGEKLFF. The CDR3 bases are TGCAGTGCACCGCAAGGGGAAAAACTGTTTTTT.

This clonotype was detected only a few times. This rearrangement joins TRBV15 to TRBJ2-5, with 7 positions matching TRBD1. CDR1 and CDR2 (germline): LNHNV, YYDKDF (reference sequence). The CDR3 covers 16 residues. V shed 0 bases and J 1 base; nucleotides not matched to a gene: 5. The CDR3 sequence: CATSRDLGQSQETQYF. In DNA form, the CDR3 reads TGTGCCACCAGCAGAGATCTGGGACAGTCCCAAGAGACCCAGTACTTC.

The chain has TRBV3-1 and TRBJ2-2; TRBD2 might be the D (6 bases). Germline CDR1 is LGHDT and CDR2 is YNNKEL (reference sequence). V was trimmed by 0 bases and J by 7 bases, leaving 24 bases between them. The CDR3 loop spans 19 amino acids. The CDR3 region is CASSQELYLTMEGLGELFF. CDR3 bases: TGTGCCAGCAGCCAAGAATTATACTTAACGATGGAGGGTCTCGGGGAGCTGTTTTTT.

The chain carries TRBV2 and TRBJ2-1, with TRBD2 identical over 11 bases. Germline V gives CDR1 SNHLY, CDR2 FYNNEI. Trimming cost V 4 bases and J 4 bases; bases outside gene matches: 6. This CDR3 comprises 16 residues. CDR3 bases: TGTGCCAGCAGTGTGGGGGCTAGCGGGGGGTACAATGAGCAGTTCTTC. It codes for CASSVGASGGYNEQFF.

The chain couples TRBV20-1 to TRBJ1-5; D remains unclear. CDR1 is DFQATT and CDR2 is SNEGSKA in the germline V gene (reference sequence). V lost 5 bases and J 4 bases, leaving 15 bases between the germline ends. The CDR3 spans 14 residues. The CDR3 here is CSALEGKGNQPQHF. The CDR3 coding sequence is TGCAGTGCTTTGGAGGGAAAAGGGAATCAGCCCCAGCATTTT.

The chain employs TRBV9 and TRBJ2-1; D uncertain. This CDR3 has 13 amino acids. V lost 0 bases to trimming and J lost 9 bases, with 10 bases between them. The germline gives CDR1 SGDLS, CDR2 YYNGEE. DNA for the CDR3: TGTGCCAGCAGCGTAGGTCTCGTTGCTGAGCAGTTCTTC. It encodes CASSVGLVAEQFF.

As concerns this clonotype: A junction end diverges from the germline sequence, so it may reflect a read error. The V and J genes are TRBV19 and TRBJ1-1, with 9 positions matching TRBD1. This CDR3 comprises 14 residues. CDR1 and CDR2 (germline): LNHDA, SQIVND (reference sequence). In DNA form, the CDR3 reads TGTGCCTGTAGTGTGGACAGGGGTGGCACTGAAGCTTTCTTT. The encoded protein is CACSVDRGGTEAFF.

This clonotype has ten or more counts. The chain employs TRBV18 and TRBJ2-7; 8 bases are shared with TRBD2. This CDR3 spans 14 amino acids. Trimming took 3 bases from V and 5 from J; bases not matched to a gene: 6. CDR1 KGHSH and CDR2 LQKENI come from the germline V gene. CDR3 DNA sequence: TGTGCCAGCTCACCGGAAGCGGGAGTCGACGAGCAGTACTTC. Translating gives CASSPEAGVDEQYF.

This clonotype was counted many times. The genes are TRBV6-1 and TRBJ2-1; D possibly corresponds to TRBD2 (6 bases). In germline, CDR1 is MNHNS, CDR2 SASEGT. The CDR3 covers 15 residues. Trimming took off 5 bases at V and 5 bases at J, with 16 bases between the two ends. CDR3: CASSSSGGPNNEQFF. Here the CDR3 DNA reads TGTGCCAGCAGTTCAAGCGGAGGGCCTAACAATGAGCAGTTCTTC.

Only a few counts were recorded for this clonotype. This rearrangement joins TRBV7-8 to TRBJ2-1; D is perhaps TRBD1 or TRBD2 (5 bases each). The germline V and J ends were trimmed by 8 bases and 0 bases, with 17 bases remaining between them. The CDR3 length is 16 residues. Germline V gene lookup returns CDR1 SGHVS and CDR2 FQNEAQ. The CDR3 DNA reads TGTGCCAGCCACCCCCGGGGCGGATCCTCCTACAATGAGCAGTTCTTC. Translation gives CASHPRGGSSYNEQFF.

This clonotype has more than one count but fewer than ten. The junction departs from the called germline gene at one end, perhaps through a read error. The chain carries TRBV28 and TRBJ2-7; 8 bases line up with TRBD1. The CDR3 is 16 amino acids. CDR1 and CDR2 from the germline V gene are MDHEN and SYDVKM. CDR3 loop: CACSLSGTGGTYEQYF. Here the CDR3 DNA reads TGTGCCTGCAGTTTAAGTGGCACAGGGGGGACCTACGAGCAGTACTTC.

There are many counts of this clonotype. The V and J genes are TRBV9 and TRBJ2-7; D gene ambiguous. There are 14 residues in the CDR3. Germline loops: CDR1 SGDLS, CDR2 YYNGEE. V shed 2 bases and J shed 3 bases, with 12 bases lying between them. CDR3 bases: TGTGCCAGCAGCGTTAGGCCGGGCCTCTACGAGCAGTACTTC. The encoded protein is CASSVRPGLYEQYF.

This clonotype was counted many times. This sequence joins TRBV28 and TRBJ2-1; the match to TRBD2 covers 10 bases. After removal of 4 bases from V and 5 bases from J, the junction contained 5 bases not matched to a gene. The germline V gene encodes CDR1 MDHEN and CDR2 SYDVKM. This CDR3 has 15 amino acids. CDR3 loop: CASSYVAGGDNEQFF. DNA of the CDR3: TGTGCCAGCAGTTACGTAGCGGGAGGTGACAATGAGCAGTTCTTC.

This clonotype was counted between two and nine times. DNA for the CDR3: TGTGCCAGCAGCGTTAGCGGGACTGGAGATACGCAGTATTTT. Encoded protein: CASSVSGTGDTQYF. The chain carries TRBV9 and TRBJ2-3; 8 bases are shared with TRBD2. The CDR3 has 14 amino acids. Unmatched junction bases numbered 4, after V lost 2 bases and J lost 5 bases. Germline V CDR1 and CDR2: SGDLS, YYNGEE.

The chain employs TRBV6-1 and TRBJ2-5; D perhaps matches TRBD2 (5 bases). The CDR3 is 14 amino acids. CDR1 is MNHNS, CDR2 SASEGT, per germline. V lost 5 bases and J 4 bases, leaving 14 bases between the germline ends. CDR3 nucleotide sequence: TGTGCCAGCAGTCGGACTCCCTTCCCAGAGACCCAGTACTTC. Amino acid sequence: CASSRTPFPETQYF.

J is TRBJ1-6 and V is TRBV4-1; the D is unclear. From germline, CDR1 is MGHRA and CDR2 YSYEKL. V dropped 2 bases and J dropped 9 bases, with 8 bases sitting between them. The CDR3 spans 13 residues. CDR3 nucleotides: TGCGCCAGCAGCCAACCTACAGTTTCACCCCTCCACTTT. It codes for CASSQPTVSPLHF.

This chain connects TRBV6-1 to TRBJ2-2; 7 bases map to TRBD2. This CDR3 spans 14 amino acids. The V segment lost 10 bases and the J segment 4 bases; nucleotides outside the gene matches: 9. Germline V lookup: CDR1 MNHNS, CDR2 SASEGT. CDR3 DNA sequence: TGTGCCACCCGATGGGGGGGGGGCACCGGGGAGCTGTTTTTT. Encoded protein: CATRWGGGTGELFF.

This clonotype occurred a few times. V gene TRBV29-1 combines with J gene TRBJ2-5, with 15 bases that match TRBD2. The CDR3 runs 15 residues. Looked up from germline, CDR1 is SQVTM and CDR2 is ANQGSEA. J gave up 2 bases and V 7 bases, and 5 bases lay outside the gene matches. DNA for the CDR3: TGCAGCGCCCGGACTAGCGGGAGGGGGCAAGAGACCCAGTACTTC. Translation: CSARTSGRGQETQYF.